A single sample is the source of the 3 T cell receptor beta chains below, sequenced in a study of T cell responses to AZD1222 COVID-19 vaccine. Profiling relied on immunoSEQ multiplex PCR, and the TCRdb table lists in-frame clones only, not all of them. Of around 150,000 clones in the sample, 90% to 95% are singletons; the top ten hold approximately 1.8%. This sample comprised peripheral blood, obtained on day 0 of AZD1222 vaccination. These receptors all stem from an adult in good health.

The chain combines TRBV6-4 with TRBJ2-1; D might be TRBD2 (6 bases). The ends were cut back, 4 bases at V and 8 bases at J, with 15 bases in the middle. The CDR3 has 14 amino acids. Germline CDR1 and CDR2: MRHNA and SNTAGT. CDR3 bases: TGTGCCAGCAGTGCGATCGGGAGTAGCGATGAGCAGTTCTTC. Protein: CASSAIGSSDEQFF.

The chain links TRBV2 to TRBJ1-5; D may be TRBD1 (6 bases). Germline-derived CDR1 and CDR2 are SNHLY and FYNNEI. V was clipped by 1 base and J by 15 bases, with 13 bases between them. The CDR3 has 12 residues. CDR3 coding DNA: TGTGCCAGCAGTGAAGGAACGGGGGCATGGCATTTT. It codes for CASSEGTGAWHF.

The V and J genes are TRBV4-3 and TRBJ1-6; the match to TRBD1 covers 7 bases. The V and J ends lost 0 bases and 7 bases, in that order; junction bases with no gene match: 3. This CDR3 region has 15 residues. Germline values: CDR1 LGHNA, CDR2 YSLEER. The CDR3 region is CASSQETGTNSPLHF. CDR3 in DNA: TGCGCCAGCAGCCAAGAGACAGGGACGAATTCACCCCTCCACTTT.